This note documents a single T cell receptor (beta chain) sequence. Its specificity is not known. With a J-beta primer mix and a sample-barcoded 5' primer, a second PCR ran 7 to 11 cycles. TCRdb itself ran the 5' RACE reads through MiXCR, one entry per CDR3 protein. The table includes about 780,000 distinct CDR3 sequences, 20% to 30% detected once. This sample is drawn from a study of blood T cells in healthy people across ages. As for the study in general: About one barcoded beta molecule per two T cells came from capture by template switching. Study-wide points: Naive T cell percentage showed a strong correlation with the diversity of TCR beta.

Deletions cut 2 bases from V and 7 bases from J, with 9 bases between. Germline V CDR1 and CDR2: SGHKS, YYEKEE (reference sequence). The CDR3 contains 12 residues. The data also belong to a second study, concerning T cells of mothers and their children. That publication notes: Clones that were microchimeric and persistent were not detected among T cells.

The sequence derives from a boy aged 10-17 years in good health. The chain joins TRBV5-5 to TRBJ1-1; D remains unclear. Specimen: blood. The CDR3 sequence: CASSFLPGEAFF. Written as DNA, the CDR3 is TGTGCCAGCAGCTTTCTTCCAGGTGAAGCTTTCTTT. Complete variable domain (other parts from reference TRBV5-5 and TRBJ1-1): DAGVTQSPTHLIKTRGQQVTLRCSPISGHKSVSWYQQVLGQGPQFIFQYYEKEERGRGNFPDRFSARQFPNYSSELNVNALLLGDSALYLCASSFLPGEAFFGQGTRLTVV.